Detailed here is one T cell receptor beta chain. The data derive from a study of follicular helper T cells after annual influenza vaccination. Time point given: 2015-2016 season, 7 days after influenza vaccination. Germline CDR1 LNHDA, CDR2 SQIVND (reference sequence). The CDR3 spans 14 residues. Trimming removed 5 bases at V and 5 bases at J, with 15 bases between. Profiling relied on immunoSEQ multiplex PCR, and the TCRdb table lists in-frame clones only, not all of them. The table includes several thousand clones, 82% detected once. This receptor was identified in an adult who received the influenza vaccine. The sample consisted of CXCR5+ CD38- circulating T follicular helper cells from blood, taken 7 days after influenza vaccination. Subset in this sample: circulating Tfh, non-naive CD4+CXCR5+PD-1+ (ICOS+CD38+ or ICOS-CD38-). The chain links TRBV19 to TRBJ1-1; D gene ambiguous. This CDR3 reads CASSPWTGNTEAFF. Written as DNA, the CDR3 is TGTGCCAGTAGTCCGTGGACGGGGAATACTGAAGCTTTCTTT.